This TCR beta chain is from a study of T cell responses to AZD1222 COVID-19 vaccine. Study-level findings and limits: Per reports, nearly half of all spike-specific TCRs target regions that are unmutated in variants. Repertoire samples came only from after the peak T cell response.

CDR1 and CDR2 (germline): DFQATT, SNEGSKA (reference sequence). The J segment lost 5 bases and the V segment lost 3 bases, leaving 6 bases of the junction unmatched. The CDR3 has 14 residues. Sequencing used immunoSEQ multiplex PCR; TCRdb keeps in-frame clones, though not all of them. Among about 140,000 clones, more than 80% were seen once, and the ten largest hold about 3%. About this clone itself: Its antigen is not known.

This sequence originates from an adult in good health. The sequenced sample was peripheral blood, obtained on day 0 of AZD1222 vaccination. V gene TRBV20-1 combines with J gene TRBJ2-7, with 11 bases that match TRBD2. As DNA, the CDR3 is TGCAGTGCTAGTAGCGGGGGGGGCGAGGACGAGCAGTACTTC. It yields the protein CSASSGGGEDEQYF.